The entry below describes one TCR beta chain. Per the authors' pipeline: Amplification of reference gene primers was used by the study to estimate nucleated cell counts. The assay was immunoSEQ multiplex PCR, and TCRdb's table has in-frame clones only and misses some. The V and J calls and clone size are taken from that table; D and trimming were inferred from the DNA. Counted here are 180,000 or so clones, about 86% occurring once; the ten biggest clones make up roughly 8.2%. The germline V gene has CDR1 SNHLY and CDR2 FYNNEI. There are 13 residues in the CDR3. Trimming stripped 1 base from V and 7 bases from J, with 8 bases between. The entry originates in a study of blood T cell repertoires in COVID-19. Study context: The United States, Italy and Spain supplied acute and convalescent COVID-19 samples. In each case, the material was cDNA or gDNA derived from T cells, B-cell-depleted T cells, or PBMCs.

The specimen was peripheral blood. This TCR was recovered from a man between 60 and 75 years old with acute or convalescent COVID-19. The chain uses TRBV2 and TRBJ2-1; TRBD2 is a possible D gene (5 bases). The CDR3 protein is CASSEGRGNEQFF. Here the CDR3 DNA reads TGTGCCAGCAGTGAAGGGCGCGGGAATGAGCAGTTCTTC.